This TCR beta chain was sequenced in a study of blood T cell repertoires in COVID-19. Study at large: COVID-19 samples from acute and convalescent phases originated in the United States, Italy and Spain. Sources were T cells, B-cell-depleted T cells, or PBMCs; the material itself was cDNA or gDNA.

This table comes from immunoSEQ multiplex PCR, and its TCRdb copy is limited to in-frame clones, with some not included. The sample carries around 220,000 clones, over 75% recorded once. Enrollees, roughly 18 to 89 years old, lived in about two dozen US areas. Germline loops: CDR1 SQVTM, CDR2 ANQGSEA. This CDR3 has 15 amino acids. V was clipped by 2 bases and J by 2 bases, with 16 bases between them. The specimen sequenced was PBMCs or T cells enriched from blood (not recorded which). This chain connects TRBV29-1 to TRBJ2-7; the D gene is possibly TRBD1 (6 bases). This TCR derives from a woman aged 40 to 50 with acute COVID-19. CDR3 protein: CSVEPQGSGAYEQYF. The CDR3 bases are TGCAGCGTTGAACCCCAGGGGAGCGGTGCCTACGAGCAGTACTTC.